A selection of T cell receptor beta chains follows, all from one sample in a study of T cell responses to AZD1222 COVID-19 vaccine. The method was immunoSEQ multiplex PCR; TCRdb's version includes in-frame clones alone and lacks a portion of them. The sample records about 120,000 clones, approximately 90% being singletons. The specimen was peripheral blood, collected 28 days after the second AZD1222 dose. Receptor source: an adult who received the AZD1222 COVID-19 vaccine. The CDR3 runs from the conserved cysteine through the conserved F or W. The D gene is left open where the match is weak. A row's size may be missing; if present it is once, few, many or a size class.

CDR3 protein	CDR3 DNA	V gene	J gene	clone size	D gene	CDR3 length
CASSEKVGDTTGYTF	TGCGCCAGCAGTGAGAAAGTGGGGGACACCACTGGCTACACCTTC	TRBV10-2	TRBJ1-2	NA	NA	15
CAWSRGADGNSPLHF	TGTGCCTGGAGTAGGGGGGCCGACGGAAATTCACCCCTCCACTTT	TRBV30	TRBJ1-6	NA	NA	15
CASSLRSYEQFF	TGTGCCAGCAGCTTAAGGTCGTATGAGCAGTTCTTC	TRBV11-2	TRBJ2-1	NA	NA	12
CATSDPRDSRLKTF	TGTGCCACCAGTGATCCTCGTGACAGTCGGCTGAAGACCTTC	TRBV24-1	TRBJ1-2	NA	NA	14
CASSYSKAGTNTEAFF	TGTGCCAGCAGTTACTCGAAGGCGGGGACGAACACTGAAGCTTTCTTT	TRBV6-5	TRBJ1-1	NA	NA	16
CASSRQGGEHEQYF	TGTGCCAGCAGCCGCCAAGGGGGCGAACACGAGCAGTACTTC	TRBV5-4	TRBJ2-7	NA	TRBD1	14
CASSQESREADTQYF	TGCGCCAGCAGCCAAGAGTCCAGGGAGGCAGATACGCAGTATTTT	TRBV4-1	TRBJ2-3	NA	NA	15
CASMGSPNQPQHF	TGTGCCAGCATGGGGAGCCCTAATCAGCCCCAGCATTTT	TRBV2	TRBJ1-5	NA	NA	13
CASSPLGAAAEQFF	TGTGCCAGCAGTCCCCTAGGGGCGGCAGCTGAGCAGTTCTTC	TRBV27	TRBJ2-1	NA	NA	14
CASSYPKGLTPQHF	TGTGCCAGCAGTTACCCAAAGGGCTTAACGCCCCAGCATTTT	TRBV6-2/TRBV6-3	TRBJ1-5	NA	NA	14
CASSDGNQPQHF	TGTGCCAGCAGTGACGGGAATCAGCCCCAGCATTTT	TRBV6-4	TRBJ1-5	NA	NA	12
CAISESGYSGNTIYF	TGTGCCATCAGTGAGTCGGGGTACTCTGGAAACACCATATATTTT	TRBV10-3	TRBJ1-3	NA	NA	15
CAIRGAAERGYTF	TGTGCCATCCGTGGGGCCGCCGAGAGGGGCTACACCTTC	TRBV28	TRBJ1-2	NA	NA	13
CAISEGGRESVRNGYTF	TGTGCCATCAGTGAGGGAGGCAGGGAGAGCGTCCGGAATGGCTACACCTTC	TRBV10-3	TRBJ1-2	NA	NA	17
CASSLANLGRNTEAFF	TGTGCCAGCAGCTTGGCGAATCTGGGACGGAACACTGAAGCTTTCTTT	TRBV5-4	TRBJ1-1	few	NA	16
CASSERTGGTMVF	TGTGCCAGCAGCGAGCGGACAGGGGGGACTATGGTCTTC	TRBV6-6	TRBJ2-7	once	TRBD1	13
CASSLSAVLYEQYF	TGTGCCAGCAGTTTATCGGCAGTTCTCTACGAGCAGTACTTC	TRBV28	TRBJ2-7	NA	NA	14
CATGRDGREAFF	TGTGCCACCGGACGGGACGGGCGTGAAGCTTTCTTT	TRBV11-3	TRBJ1-1	NA	NA	12
CASSQGLAQANEQFF	TGCGCCAGCAGCCAAGGACTAGCCCAGGCCAATGAGCAGTTCTTC	TRBV4-1	TRBJ2-1	NA	TRBD2	15
CASSLTGGHNEQFF	TGTGCCAGCAGCTTGACAGGGGGGCACAATGAGCAGTTCTTC	TRBV5-6	TRBJ2-1	NA	TRBD1	14
CASSVISSAPTDTQYF	TGTGCCAGCAGCGTCATTTCTAGCGCCCCCACAGATACGCAGTATTTT	TRBV2	TRBJ2-3	NA	NA	16
CAISDREGNQPQHF	TGTGCCATCAGTGACCGGGAAGGGAATCAGCCCCAGCATTTT	TRBV10-3	TRBJ1-5	NA	NA	14
CASSVYVSSGNTIYF	TGTGCCAGCAGTGTTTACGTCAGCTCTGGAAACACCATATATTTT	TRBV2	TRBJ1-3	once	NA	15
CASSPGPLRNEKLFF	TGTGCCAGCAGCCCCGGACCCCTGAGGAATGAAAAACTGTTTTTT	TRBV7-6	TRBJ1-4	NA	NA	15
CASSLRVATGGKNIQYF	TGCGCCAGCAGCTTACGCGTGGCGACGGGGGGGAAAAACATTCAGTACTTC	TRBV5-1	TRBJ2-4	NA	TRBD2	17
CASKRAGGGEAFF	TGTGCCAGTAAGCGAGCCGGCGGGGGTGAAGCTTTCTTT	TRBV19	TRBJ1-1	NA	NA	13
CASSQGRRSSTDTQYF	TGTGCCAGCAGCCAGGGACGGAGATCTAGCACAGATACGCAGTATTTT	TRBV7-9	TRBJ2-3	NA	NA	16
CSARKGSEAFF	TGCAGTGCTAGGAAGGGTTCTGAAGCTTTCTTT	TRBV20-1	TRBJ1-1	NA	NA	11
CATNPSGTSYGYTF	TGCGCCACCAACCCCTCCGGGACCTCATATGGCTACACCTTC	TRBV5-1	TRBJ1-2	NA	NA	14
CASSDEQGPYGYTF	TGCGCCAGCAGTGACGAACAGGGGCCCTATGGCTACACCTTC	TRBV10-2	TRBJ1-2	once	TRBD1	14
CASSPPDRGAIYEQYF	TGTGCCAGCAGCCCGCCGGACAGGGGGGCTATATACGAGCAGTACTTC	TRBV7-9	TRBJ2-7	NA	TRBD1	16
CASSVVGRGSTEAFF	TGTGCCAGCAGCGTAGTCGGCAGGGGAAGCACTGAAGCTTTCTTT	TRBV9	TRBJ1-1	NA	NA	15
CASSERWGAGELFF	TGTGCCAGCAGTGAACGGTGGGGCGCCGGGGAGCTGTTTTTT	TRBV2	TRBJ2-2	NA	NA	14
CASRPFTGGATEAFF	TGTGCCAGCAGACCATTTACAGGGGGCGCGACTGAAGCTTTCTTT	TRBV14	TRBJ1-1	NA	TRBD1	15
CASSQGTANYGYTF	TGCGCCAGCAGCCAAGGGACCGCTAACTATGGCTACACCTTC	TRBV4-3	TRBJ1-2	NA	NA	14
CASSVSGTGGELFF	TGCGCCAGCAGTGTTTCAGGGACGGGCGGGGAGCTGTTTTTT	TRBV10-2	TRBJ2-2	NA	NA	14
CARSAGGGVQETQYF	TGCGCCCGCAGCGCGGGCGGGGGGGTGCAAGAGACCCAGTACTTC	TRBV5-1	TRBJ2-5	NA	TRBD2	15
CASSSIQGVWGYTF	TGTGCCAGCAGTTCGATCCAGGGGGTTTGGGGCTACACCTTC	TRBV28	TRBJ1-2	NA	TRBD1	14
CASSGTSEDTQYF	TGTGCCAGCAGTGGGACTAGTGAAGATACGCAGTATTTT	TRBV6-4	TRBJ2-3	NA	TRBD2	13
CSARPFHGYTF	TGCAGTGCTAGACCTTTCCATGGCTACACCTTC	TRBV20-1	TRBJ1-2	NA	NA	11
CASSLSPGQGGSPLHF	TGTGCCAGCAGTCTATCACCGGGACAGGGGGGGTCACCCCTCCACTTT	TRBV27	TRBJ1-6	NA	TRBD1	16
CASSLGTGAYNEQFF	TGTGCCAGCAGCTTGGGGACAGGGGCCTACAATGAGCAGTTCTTC	TRBV5-4	TRBJ2-1	NA	TRBD1	15
CASSLAPVIGELFF	TGTGCCAGCAGCTTAGCGCCGGTTATCGGGGAGCTGTTTTTT	TRBV7-2	TRBJ2-2	NA	NA	14
CASSLWGGGDEKLFF	TGTGCCAGCAGTTTATGGGGGGGTGGCGATGAAAAACTGTTTTTT	TRBV28	TRBJ1-4	once	NA	15
CASSQWGERGEQYF	TGTGCCAGCAGTCAATGGGGGGAACGGGGCGAGCAGTACTTC	TRBV6-6	TRBJ2-7	NA	NA	14
CASSLASRQGAQNYGYTF	TGTGCCAGCAGCCTCGCCTCGAGACAGGGGGCGCAGAACTATGGCTACACCTTC	TRBV4-2	TRBJ1-2	NA	TRBD1	18
CASSQGRNSPLHF	TGCGCCAGCAGCCAAGGGAGGAATTCACCCCTCCACTTT	TRBV4-3	TRBJ1-6	NA	NA	13
CASSLRRGAGETQYF	TGTGCCAGCAGCCTACGGCGAGGGGCAGGAGAGACCCAGTACTTC	TRBV5-4	TRBJ2-5	NA	NA	15
CATSDPRQGRAGELFF	TGTGCCACCAGTGACCCCCGCCAGGGGAGAGCCGGGGAGCTGTTTTTT	TRBV24-1	TRBJ2-2	NA	NA	16
CASSTTGSNQPQHF	TGTGCCAGTAGTACGACAGGGAGCAATCAGCCCCAGCATTTT	TRBV19	TRBJ1-5	once	TRBD1	14